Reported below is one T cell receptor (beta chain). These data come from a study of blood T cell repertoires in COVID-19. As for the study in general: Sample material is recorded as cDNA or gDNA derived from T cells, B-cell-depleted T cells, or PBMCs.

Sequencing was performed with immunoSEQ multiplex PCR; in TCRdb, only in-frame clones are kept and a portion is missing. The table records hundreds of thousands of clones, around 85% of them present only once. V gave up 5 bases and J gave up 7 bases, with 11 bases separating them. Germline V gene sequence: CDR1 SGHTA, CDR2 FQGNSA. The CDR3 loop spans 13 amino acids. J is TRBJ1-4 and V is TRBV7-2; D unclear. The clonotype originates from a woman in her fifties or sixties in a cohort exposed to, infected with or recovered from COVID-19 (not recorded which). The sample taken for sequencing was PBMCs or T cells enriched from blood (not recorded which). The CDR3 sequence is CASSPRRVEKLFF. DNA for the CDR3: TGTGCCAGCAGCCCTAGGAGGGTTGAAAAACTGTTTTTT.